The 15 T cell receptor beta chains presented below share a single source sample, sequenced in a study of T cells after yellow fever vaccination. Each CDR3 protein gets one entry after TCRdb re-called the 5' RACE reads with MiXCR. Seen here are a few hundred thousand distinct CDR3 sequences, about 10% observed once, and the top ten hold 3% to 3.5%. This material consisted of CD4+ T cells sorted from PBMCs, taken 5 days after the yellow fever booster vaccination. Receptor source: a man aged 18-30 years who received the YFV17D yellow fever vaccine.

About this clonotype: A read error is possible here, since a much larger clone lies one base away. This chain connects TRBV29-1 to TRBJ1-5; no clear D. The CDR3 sequence is 12 residues long. The germline CDR1 and CDR2 sequences are SQVTM and ANQGSEA. Trimming left V 8 bases short and J 9 bases short, with 17 bases between. This CDR3 is CSRRSEDLPQHF. Written as DNA, the CDR3 is TGCAGCCGGAGGAGTGAGGATCTGCCCCAGCATTTT.

This chain links TRBV29-1 with TRBJ1-5; unclear D gene. CDR3 length: 13 amino acids. Deletions cut 4 bases from V and 0 bases from J, with 7 bases between. Germline CDR1 reads SQVTM; CDR2 reads ANQGSEA. The DNA for the CDR3 is TGCAGCGTTGCCAGTTTTAGCAATCAGCCCCAGCATTTT. Its protein is CSVASFSNQPQHF.

This clonotype was seen at least ten times. The chain employs TRBV28 and TRBJ2-5; D unresolved. Germline CDR1 reads MDHEN; CDR2 reads SYDVKM. V was pared by 3 bases and J by 1 base, with 6 bases between. This CDR3 is built from 13 residues. In nucleotides, the CDR3 is TGTGCCAGCAGTTTTCCGGCCCAAGAGACCCAGTACTTC. This gives the protein CASSFPAQETQYF.

This clonotype was picked up a small number of times. The rearrangement joins TRBV5-1 to TRBJ2-3; 13 nucleotides match TRBD2. The CDR3 has 15 amino acids. Trimming took 5 bases from V and 3 from J; bases not matched to a gene: 3. Germline V gives CDR1 SGHRS, CDR2 YFSETQ. CDR3 DNA: TGCGCCAGCAGGGGACTAGCGGGGACTACAGATACGCAGTATTTT. As protein: CASRGLAGTTDTQYF.

This chain joins TRBV19 and TRBJ2-2, with D unresolved. Between the trimmed V and J ends, which lost 1 base and 6 bases, there was a span of 12 bases. This CDR3 has 15 amino acids. CDR1 and CDR2 from the germline V gene are LNHDA and SQIVND (reference sequence). CDR3 region: CASSIVRTSPGELFF. For the CDR3, the DNA is TGTGCCAGTAGTATAGTCCGGACCTCGCCCGGGGAGCTGTTTTTT. The whole variable domain, filled in from reference TRBV19 and TRBJ2-2, reads DGGITQSPKYLFRKEGQNVTLSCEQNLNHDAMYWYRQDPGQGLRLIYYSQIVNDFQKGDIAEGYSVSREKKESFPLTVTSAQKNPTAFYLCASSIVRTSPGELFFGEGSRLTVL.

The chain is built from TRBV27 and TRBJ2-1; 11 nucleotides agree with TRBD2. Losses at the gene ends were 7 bases for V and 7 bases for J; bases not matched to a gene: 3. The CDR3 consists of 13 residues. Germline values: CDR1 MNHEY, CDR2 SMNVEV (reference sequence). CDR3 residues: CASTLAGGNEQFF. The CDR3 DNA reads TGTGCCAGCACCTTAGCGGGGGGGAATGAGCAGTTCTTC.

The rearrangement joins TRBV7-9 to TRBJ1-6; D unclear. V was clipped by 1 base and J by 6 bases, with 10 bases between them. This CDR3 contains 15 residues. Germline CDR1 is SEHNR and CDR2 is FQNEAQ (reference sequence). CDR3 region: CASSLGTLVNSPLHF. The CDR3, as DNA: TGTGCCAGCAGCTTAGGGACCCTGGTTAATTCACCCCTCCACTTT. The complete variable domain, with remaining parts taken from reference TRBV7-9 and TRBJ1-6, reads DTGVSQNPRHKITKRGQNVTFRCDPISEHNRLYWYRQTLGQGPEFLTYFQNEAQLEKSRLLSDRFSAERPKGSFSTLEIQRTEQGDSAMYLCASSLGTLVNSPLHFGNGTRLTVT.

This clonotype turned up a few times. This sequence joins TRBV3-1 and TRBJ2-7, with 14 bases that match TRBD2. The trim removed 4 bases at V and 4 bases at J, leaving 3 bases unmatched. The CDR3 is 15 residues long. From germline, CDR1 is LGHDT and CDR2 YNNKEL (reference sequence). The CDR3 spells CASSPWTSGGYEQYF. DNA for the CDR3: TGTGCCAGCAGCCCCTGGACTAGCGGGGGGTACGAGCAGTACTTC.

This clonotype was counted at least ten times. This chain links TRBV4-1 with TRBJ2-5, with a possible D match to TRBD1 (5 bases). The CDR3 covers 14 residues. V was cut by 3 bases and J by 5 bases, with 13 bases left in between. Germline V gene data show CDR1 as MGHRA and CDR2 as YSYEKL. In DNA, the CDR3 is TGCGCCAGCAGCCAGAAGGGGCTACGTGAGACCCAGTACTTC. Protein: CASSQKGLRETQYF.

The genes are TRBV4-2 and TRBJ2-7; no firm D call. The CDR3 spans 13 residues. Germline CDR1 LGHNA, CDR2 YNFKEQ. Trimming shortened V by 3 bases and J by 3 bases, and 9 bases separated the two germline ends. The CDR3 loop reads CASSHTTLYEQYF. The CDR3 bases are TGTGCCAGCAGCCATACAACTCTCTACGAGCAGTACTTC.

This clonotype has just a few counts. This chain links TRBV5-1 with TRBJ2-1; 8 bases are shared with TRBD2. Per the germline V gene, CDR1 is SGHRS and CDR2 is YFSETQ. The ends lost 3 bases at V and 5 bases at J; junction bases unmatched: 10. This CDR3 spans 16 amino acids. As DNA, the CDR3 is TGCGCCAGCAGCTCATTCGCGGGGGGTCGCCACAATGAGCAGTTCTTC. It specifies CASSSFAGGRHNEQFF. Together with reference TRBV5-1 and TRBJ2-1, the CDR3 gives the full variable domain: KAGVTQTPRYLIKTRGQQVTLSCSPISGHRSVSWYQQTPGQGLQFLFEYFSETQRNKGNFPGRFSGRQFSNSRSEMNVSTLELGDSALYLCASSSFAGGRHNEQFFGPGTRLTVL.

This clonotype appeared a single time. A single base separates this from a much larger clone, so it may be a read error. This chain uses TRBV5-4 with TRBJ2-5; TRBD2 agrees at 10 bases. CDR1 SGHNT and CDR2 YYREEE come from the germline V gene (reference sequence). V gave up 1 base and J gave up 6 bases; unmatched junction bases: 3. The CDR3 runs to 14 residues. CDR3 nucleotides: TGTGCCAGCAGCTTGACTAGCGGGGAAAAGACCCAGTACTTC. This sequence encodes CASSLTSGEKTQYF.

This clonotype showed up just a few times. The V gene is TRBV7-9, the J gene TRBJ1-1; no clear D. Deletions cut 1 base from V and 3 bases from J, with 6 bases between. Germline lookup yields CDR1 SEHNR and CDR2 FQNEAQ (reference sequence). The CDR3 runs 13 residues. CDR3 DNA sequence: TGTGCCAGCAGCTTAGTCGGGTACACTGAAGCTTTCTTT. Translation: CASSLVGYTEAFF.

This clonotype has ten or more counts. The V gene is TRBV7-9, the J gene TRBJ1-6, with 7 bases that match TRBD1. CDR1 is SEHNR, CDR2 FQNEAQ, per germline (reference sequence). There are 16 residues in the CDR3. V dropped 5 bases and J dropped 14; count of bases not matched to a gene: 18. As DNA, the CDR3 is TGTGCCAGCAGCCAAATTGGACAGGCTCCGTTCTCGGCCCTCCACTTT. Translated: CASSQIGQAPFSALHF.

This clonotype came up many times. In DNA, the CDR3 is TGTGCCAGCAGCTTAGGACAGGGCGGGCAGTACTTC. Translated, it gives CASSLGQGGQYF. The J gene is TRBJ2-7, the V gene TRBV7-8, with 7 nucleotides matching TRBD1. The CDR3 is 12 amino acids. The V gene's germline CDR1 is SGHVS and CDR2 FQNEAQ. Trimming at V came to 1 base and at J to 9 bases, leaving 3 bases not matched to a gene.